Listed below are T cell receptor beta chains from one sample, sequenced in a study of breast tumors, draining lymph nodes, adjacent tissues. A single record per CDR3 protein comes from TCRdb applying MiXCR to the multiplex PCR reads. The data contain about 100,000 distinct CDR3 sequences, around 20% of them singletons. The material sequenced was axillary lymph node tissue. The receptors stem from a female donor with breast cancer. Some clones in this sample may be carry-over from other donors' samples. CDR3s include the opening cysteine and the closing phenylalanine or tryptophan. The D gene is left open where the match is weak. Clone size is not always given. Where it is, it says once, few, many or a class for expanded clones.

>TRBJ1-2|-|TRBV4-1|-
CASSQEGANYGYTF
TGCGCCAGCAGCCAAGAGGGGGCTAACTATGGCTACACCTTC
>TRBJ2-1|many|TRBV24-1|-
CATSDPTGTVNEQFF
TGTGCCACCAGTGACCCCACCGGGACGGTGAATGAGCAGTTCTTC
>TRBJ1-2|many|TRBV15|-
CATSGKRNYGYTF
TGTGCCACCAGCGGTAAACGAAACTATGGCTACACCTTC
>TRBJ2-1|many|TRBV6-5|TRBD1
CASSPGGTGYNEQFF
TGTGCCAGCAGTCCCGGCGGGACAGGGTACAATGAGCAGTTCTTC
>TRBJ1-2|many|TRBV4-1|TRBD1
CASSQGGTGKMIDYGYTF
TGCGCCAGCAGCCAAGGGGGGACAGGGAAAATGATAGACTATGGCTACACCTTC
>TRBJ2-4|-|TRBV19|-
CASSKQGFGSQTPKNIQYF
TGTGCCAGTAGCAAACAGGGTTTTGGCTCCCAAACTCCCAAAAACATTCAGTACTTC
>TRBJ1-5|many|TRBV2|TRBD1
CASSDWQGGDQPQHF
TGTGCCAGCAGTGACTGGCAGGGGGGGGATCAGCCCCAGCATTTT
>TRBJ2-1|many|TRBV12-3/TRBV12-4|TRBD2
CASRQTSGVYNEQFF
TGTGCCAGCAGGCAGACTAGCGGGGTATACAATGAGCAGTTCTTC
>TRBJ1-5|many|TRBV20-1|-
CSARPPGWGNQPQHF
TGCAGTGCTAGACCCCCCGGGTGGGGGAATCAGCCCCAGCATTTT
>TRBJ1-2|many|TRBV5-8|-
CASSLAGGAPLYGYTF
TGTGCCAGCAGCTTGGCCGGCGGGGCCCCACTATATGGCTACACCTTC
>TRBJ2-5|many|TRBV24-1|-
CATSDLGPKRTQYF
TGTGCCACCAGTGATTTGGGCCCTAAAAGGACCCAGTACTTC
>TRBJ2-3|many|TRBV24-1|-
CATSGGHGQYF
TGTGCCACCAGTGGAGGACACGGGCAGTATTTT
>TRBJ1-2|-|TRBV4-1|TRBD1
CASSQDRGRANYGYAF
TGCGCCAGCAGCCAGGACAGGGGGAGAGCTAACTATGGCTACGCCTTC
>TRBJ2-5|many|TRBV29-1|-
CSVHNRDDQIETQYF
TGCAGCGTCCATAACCGGGACGACCAAATCGAGACCCAGTACTTC
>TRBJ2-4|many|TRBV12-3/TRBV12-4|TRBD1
CASSPGTGASGIQYF
TGTGCCAGCAGCCCTGGGACAGGGGCGAGTGGCATTCAGTACTTC
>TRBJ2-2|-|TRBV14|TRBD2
CASSQDMLAGNTGELFF
TGTGCCAGCAGCCAAGATATGCTAGCGGGAAACACCGGGGAGCTGTTTTTT
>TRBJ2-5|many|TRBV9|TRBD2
CASSASGTSQETQYF
TGTGCCAGCAGCGCCTCCGGGACTAGCCAAGAGACCCAGTACTTC
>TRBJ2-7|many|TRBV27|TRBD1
CASCRNGQGFYEQYF
TGTGCCAGCTGCCGGAACGGACAGGGATTTTACGAGCAGTACTTC
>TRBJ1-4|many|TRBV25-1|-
CASSEYPPGGENEKLFF
TGTGCCAGCAGTGAATACCCCCCGGGGGGCGAAAATGAAAAACTGTTTTTT
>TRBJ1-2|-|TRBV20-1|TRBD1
CRTDRDYGYTF
TGCAGGACCGACAGGGACTATGGCTACACCTTC
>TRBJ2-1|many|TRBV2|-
CASSELGAYNEQFF
TGTGCCAGCAGTGAACTGGGAGCCTACAATGAGCAGTTCTTC
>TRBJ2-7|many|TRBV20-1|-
CSATQRGARFYEQYF
TGCAGTGCTACCCAACGGGGCGCTCGCTTTTACGAGCAGTACTTC
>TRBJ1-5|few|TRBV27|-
CASSLNRQDNQPQHF
TGTGCCAGCAGTTTAAATCGGCAGGACAATCAGCCCCAGCATTTT
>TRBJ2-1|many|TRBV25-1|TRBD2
CASSELAGVNEQFF
TGTGCCAGCAGTGAACTAGCGGGAGTCAATGAGCAGTTCTTC
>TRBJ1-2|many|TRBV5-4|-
CASKRDRTNYGYTF
TGTGCCAGCAAGAGAGACAGGACTAACTATGGCTACACCTTC
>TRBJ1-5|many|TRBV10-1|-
CASSETNGGHLSNQPQHF
TGCGCCAGCAGTGAGACAAATGGAGGACATCTTAGCAATCAGCCCCAGCATTTT
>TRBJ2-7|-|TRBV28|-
CASSLFLTETSYEQYF
TGTGCCAGCAGTTTATTTCTGACAGAAACTTCCTACGAGCAGTACTTC
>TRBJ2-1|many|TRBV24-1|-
CATKTRDQMNNEQFF
TGTGCCACCAAGACCCGGGACCAAATGAACAATGAGCAGTTCTTC
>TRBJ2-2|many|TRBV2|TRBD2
CASREREGTSWGTGELFF
TGTGCCAGCAGAGAAAGGGAGGGGACTAGCTGGGGCACCGGGGAGCTGTTTTTT
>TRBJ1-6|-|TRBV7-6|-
CASSLEARPSSYNSPLHF
TGTGCCAGCAGCTTAGAGGCCAGACCGAGCTCCTATAATTCACCCCTCCACTTT
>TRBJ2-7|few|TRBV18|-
CASSPNRVRGYLHEQYF
TGTGCCAGCTCACCTAACAGGGTCAGGGGATACCTCCACGAGCAGTACTTC
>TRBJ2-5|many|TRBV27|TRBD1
CASRDRGLFQETQYF
TGTGCCAGCAGGGACAGGGGGCTCTTTCAAGAGACCCAGTACTTC
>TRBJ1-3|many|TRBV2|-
CASSEESGNTIYF
TGTGCCAGCAGTGAGGAATCTGGAAACACCATATATTTT
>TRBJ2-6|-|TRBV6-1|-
CASSAQSHPGANVLTF
TGTGCCAGCAGTGCCCAGTCTCACCCTGGGGCCAACGTCCTGACTTTC
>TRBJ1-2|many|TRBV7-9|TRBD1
CASSSTGQGAVGYTF
TGTGCCAGCAGCTCAACCGGACAGGGGGCCGTTGGCTACACCTTC
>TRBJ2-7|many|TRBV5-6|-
CASSFVAGEQYF
TGTGCCAGCAGCTTTGTGGCCGGGGAGCAGTACTTC